This T cell receptor (beta chain) emerged from a study of molecular identifiers for immune sequencing clone quantification. Overall study context: Replicates involved a five-way split of RNA from approximately 20,000 or 100,000 naive CD8 cells, with sequencing of four.

MiXCR, applied by TCRdb to the PCR reads, yields one record per CDR3 protein. The repertoire has about 300,000 distinct CDR3 sequences, roughly a fifth of them found once; the top ten carry 0.7% to 0.9%. The CDR3 sequence is 12 residues long. The V end was cut by 5 bases, the J end by 7 bases, with 6 bases between. Germline V gives CDR1 SEHNR, CDR2 FQNEAQ (reference sequence). In its sample, this clonotype was seen many times. The sequence derives from a human donor in good health. Some libraries in this study had Jurkat cell RNA spiked in. The chain links TRBV7-9 to TRBJ1-6; D call uncertain. The sequenced sample consisted of naive CD8+ T cells from blood, with Jurkat cell RNA spiked in. Subset specified: FACS-sorted CD8+CD4-CCR7+CD45RA+ naive T cells. As DNA, the CDR3 is TGTGCCAGCAGCCCCCTCAATTCACCCCTCCACTTT. Its protein product is CASSPLNSPLHF.